This TCR beta chain was identified in a study of T-cell reconstitution after alpha-beta-depleted transplantation in children. Study-level points and caveats: A year had passed since transplant, and T-cell counts and diversity by then came mostly from newly produced T cells.

A remark on this clonotype: Antigen specificity is unknown.

The CDR3 runs to 12 residues. Trimming shortened V by 6 bases and J by 5 bases, and 10 bases separated the two germline ends. CDR1 is SNHLY and CDR2 is FYNNEI in the germline V gene. Construction of the TCRbeta library involved unique molecular identifiers. Using its own MiXCR run on the PCR reads, TCRdb lists one record per CDR3 protein. This sample has fewer than 700,000 distinct CDR3 sequences, with roughly 24% found just once. Sequenced material: PBMCs, mostly from graft donor cells, taken 360 days after TCRalphabeta/CD19-depleted stem cell transplant. This clonotype was obtained from a boy in the first two years of life who had a stem cell transplant for acute myeloid leukemia, so the T cells may come from the graft donor. J is TRBJ2-5 and V is TRBV2; D not resolved. The CDR3 DNA sequence: TGTGCCAGCAGGAACGATATGGAGACCCAGTACTTC. Translation: CASRNDMETQYF.